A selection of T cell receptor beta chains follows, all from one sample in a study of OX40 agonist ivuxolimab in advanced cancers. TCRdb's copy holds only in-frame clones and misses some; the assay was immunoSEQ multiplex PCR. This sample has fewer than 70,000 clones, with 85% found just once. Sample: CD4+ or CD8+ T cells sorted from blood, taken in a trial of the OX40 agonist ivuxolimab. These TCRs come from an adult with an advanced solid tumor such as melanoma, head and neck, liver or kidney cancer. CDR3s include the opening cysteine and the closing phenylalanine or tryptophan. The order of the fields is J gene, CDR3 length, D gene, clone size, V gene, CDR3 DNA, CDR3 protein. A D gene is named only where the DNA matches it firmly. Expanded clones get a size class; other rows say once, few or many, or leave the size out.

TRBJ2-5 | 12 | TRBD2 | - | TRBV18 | TGTGCCAGCTCACCGGGAGGGGAGACCCAGTACTTC | CASSPGGETQYF
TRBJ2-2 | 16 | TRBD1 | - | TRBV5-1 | TGCGCCAGCAGCCCCGGGACAGGGGGCATCACCGGGGAGCTGTTTTTT | CASSPGTGGITGELFF
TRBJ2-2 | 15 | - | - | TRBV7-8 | TGTGCCAGCAGCCTACAGGACAGAAACACCGGGGAGCTGTTTTTT | CASSLQDRNTGELFF
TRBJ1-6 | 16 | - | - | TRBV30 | TGTGCCTGGAGTGTAGGGCAGAAGCTTAGAAGTTCACCCCTCCACTTT | CAWSVGQKLRSSPLHF
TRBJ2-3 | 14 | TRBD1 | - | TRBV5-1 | TGCGCCAGCAGCCCACAGGGACAGACAGATACGCAGTATTTT | CASSPQGQTDTQYF
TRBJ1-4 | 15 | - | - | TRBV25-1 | TGTGCCAGCAGTGACCTTGGCCTTGGGAATGAAAAACTGTTTTTT | CASSDLGLGNEKLFF
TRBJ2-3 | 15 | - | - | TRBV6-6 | TGTGCCAGCAGTTATTTGCAGGGTAGCACAGATACGCAGTATTTT | CASSYLQGSTDTQYF
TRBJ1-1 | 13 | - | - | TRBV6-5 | TGTGCCAGCAGTTACTTGGAGACTGGGGAAGCTTTCTTT | CASSYLETGEAFF
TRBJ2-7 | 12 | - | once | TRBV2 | TGTGCCAGCAGTAGCCAGGGCTACGAGCAGTACTTC | CASSSQGYEQYF
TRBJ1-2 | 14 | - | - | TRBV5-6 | TGTGCCAGCAGCCGTGACAGACTGCCGGGCGGCTACACCTTC | CASSRDRLPGGYTF
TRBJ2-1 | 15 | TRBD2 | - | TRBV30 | TGTGCCTGGAGCGCGACTAGCGGGAGGGTCAATGAGCAGTTCTTC | CAWSATSGRVNEQFF
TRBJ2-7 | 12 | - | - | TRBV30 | TGTGCCTGGAGTTTTGGCTCCTACGAGCAGTACTTC | CAWSFGSYEQYF
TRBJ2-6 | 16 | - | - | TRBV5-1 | TGCGCCAGCAGCACAACGACAGTACCTGGGGCCAACGTCCTGACTTTC | CASSTTTVPGANVLTF
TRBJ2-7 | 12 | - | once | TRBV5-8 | TGTGCCAGCAGCCTTGGGGAGTACGAGCAGTACTTC | CASSLGEYEQYF
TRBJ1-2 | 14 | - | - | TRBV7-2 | TGTGCCAGCAGCTTAGACGGGACTAACTATGGCTACACCTTC | CASSLDGTNYGYTF
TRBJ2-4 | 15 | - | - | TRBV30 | TGTGCCTGGAGTGCAAGGGGTTTAGCCAAAAACATTCAGTACTTC | CAWSARGLAKNIQYF
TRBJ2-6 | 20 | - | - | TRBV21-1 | TGTGCCAGCAGCAAAAAAGGCAGGGACCCCCTAAGCTCTGGGGCCAACGTCCTGACTTTC | CASSKKGRDPLSSGANVLTF
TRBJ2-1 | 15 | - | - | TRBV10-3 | TGTGCCATCAGTGAGTCGGGGATATCCTACAATGAGCAGTTCTTC | CAISESGISYNEQFF
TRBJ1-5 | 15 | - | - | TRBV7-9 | TGTGCCAGCAGCTTAGGCGGACTAAGCAATCAGCCCCAGCATTTT | CASSLGGLSNQPQHF
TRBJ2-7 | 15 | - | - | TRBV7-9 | TGTGCCAGCAGCTTAGGGGCAGCAATCCACTACGAGCAGTACTTC | CASSLGAAIHYEQYF
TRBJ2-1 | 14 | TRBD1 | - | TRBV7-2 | TGTGCCAGCAGTCGGGACAGGTCCTACAATGAGCAGTTCTTC | CASSRDRSYNEQFF
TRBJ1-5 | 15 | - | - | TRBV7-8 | TGTGCCAGCAGCTTATTTCTCTTAGGTTACGAGCCCCAGCATTTT | CASSLFLLGYEPQHF
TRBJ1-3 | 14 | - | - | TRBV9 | TGTGCCAGCAGCGTCTCGGGAGATGGAAACACCATATATTTT | CASSVSGDGNTIYF
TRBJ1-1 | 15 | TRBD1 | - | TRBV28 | TGTGCCAGCAGCCCGACCCTCGGGACAGGAGGTAGAGCTTTCTTT | CASSPTLGTGGRAFF
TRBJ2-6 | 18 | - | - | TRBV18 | TGTGCCAGCTCACCACGGTCGGGCCCTTCCTCTGGGGCCAACGTCCTGACTTTC | CASSPRSGPSSGANVLTF
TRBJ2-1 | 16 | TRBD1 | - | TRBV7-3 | TGTGCCAGCAGACCCACAGGGGGCCTCTCCTACAATGAGCAGTTCTTC | CASRPTGGLSYNEQFF
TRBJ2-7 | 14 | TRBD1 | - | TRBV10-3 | TGTGCCATCAGCAAGGCCGGGACAGGGGACGAGCAGTACTTC | CAISKAGTGDEQYF
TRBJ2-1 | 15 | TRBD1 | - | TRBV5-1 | TGCGCCAGCAGCTTTGGGACAGGAGAATACAATGAGCAGTTCTTC | CASSFGTGEYNEQFF
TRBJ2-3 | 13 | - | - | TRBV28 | TGTGCCAGCAGCCCCGGCAGTTCAGATACGCAGTATTTT | CASSPGSSDTQYF
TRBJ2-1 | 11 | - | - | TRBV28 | TGTGCCAGCAGTTTAGGGTGGGAGCAGTTCTTC | CASSLGWEQFF
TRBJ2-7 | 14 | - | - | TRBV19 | TGTGCCAGTAGTATAGATGCCCCGACCTACGAGCAGTACTTC | CASSIDAPTYEQYF
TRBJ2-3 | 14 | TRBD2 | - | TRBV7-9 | TGTGCCAGCAGCCCTAGCGGGAGTGCAGATACGCAGTATTTT | CASSPSGSADTQYF
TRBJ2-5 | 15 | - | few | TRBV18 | TGTGCCAGCTCACCGGGGGTGAAAATGAAAGAGGCCCAGTACTTC | CASSPGVKMKEAQYF
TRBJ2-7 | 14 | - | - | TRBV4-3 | TGCGCCAGCAGCCAAGAGATGGGGCGCGACGAGCAGTACTTC | CASSQEMGRDEQYF
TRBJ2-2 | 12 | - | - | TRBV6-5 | TGTGCCAGCAGCCACTATCCCGGGGAGCTGTTTTTT | CASSHYPGELFF
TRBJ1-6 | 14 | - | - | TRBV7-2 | TGTGCCAGCAGCTTAGCTGGGGAGGGGTCACCCCTCCACTTT | CASSLAGEGSPLHF
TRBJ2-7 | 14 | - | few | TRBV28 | TGTGCCAGCAGCCCCTATGGGACTCTGTACGAGCAGTACTTC | CASSPYGTLYEQYF
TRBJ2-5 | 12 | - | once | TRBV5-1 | TGCGCCAGCAGCTTGGAGGCGGAGACCCAGTACTTC | CASSLEAETQYF
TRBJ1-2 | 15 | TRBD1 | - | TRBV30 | TGTGCCTGGAGTGGCACCTGGACAGGATCGGTTGGCTACACCTTC | CAWSGTWTGSVGYTF
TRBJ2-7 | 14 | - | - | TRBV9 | TGTGCCAGCAGCGTAGGACAGCATAGCTACGAGCAGTACTTC | CASSVGQHSYEQYF
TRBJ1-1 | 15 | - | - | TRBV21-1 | TGTGCCAGCAGCAGGGTGAGCCAAATGAACACTGAAGCTTTCTTT | CASSRVSQMNTEAFF
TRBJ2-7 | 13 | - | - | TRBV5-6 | TGTGCCAGCAGCCAGGACTCGAGATACGAGCAGTGCTTC | CASSQDSRYEQCF
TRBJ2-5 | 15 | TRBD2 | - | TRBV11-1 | TGTGCCAGCAGCTTAGGACTAGCGGGAAAGCAGACCCAGTACTTC | CASSLGLAGKQTQYF
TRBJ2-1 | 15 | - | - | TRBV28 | TGTGCCAGCAGTTTAACAGGACGAGCGCACAATGAGCAGTTCTTC | CASSLTGRAHNEQFF
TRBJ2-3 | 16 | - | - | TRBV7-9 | TGTGCCAGCAGCTCCGTACCAGCGGGCCTAGAGGATACGCAGTATTTT | CASSSVPAGLEDTQYF
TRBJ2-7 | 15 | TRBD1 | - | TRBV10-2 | TGCGCCAGCAGTGATACAGGGGGCCTTCTCGACGAGCAGTACTTC | CASSDTGGLLDEQYF
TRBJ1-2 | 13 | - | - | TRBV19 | TGTGCCAGTAGGACGGTTTTGGACTATGGCTACACCTTC | CASRTVLDYGYTF
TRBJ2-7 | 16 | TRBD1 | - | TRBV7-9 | TGTGCCAGCAGCTTAGCCAGGACAGGGGGTCTAAGCGAGCAGTACTTC | CASSLARTGGLSEQYF
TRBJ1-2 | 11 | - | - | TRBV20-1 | TGCAGTGTTCCAGGGAACTATGGCTACACCTTC | CSVPGNYGYTF
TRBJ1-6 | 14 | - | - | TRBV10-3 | TGTGCCATCAGTGATCTGGGGACGCGGTCACCCCTCCACTTT | CAISDLGTRSPLHF
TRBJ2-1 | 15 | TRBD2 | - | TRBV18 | TGTGCCAGCTCTAATGTGGCGGGAGGCTCTAATGAGCAGTTCTTC | CASSNVAGGSNEQFF